These 21 T cell receptor beta chains originate from one sample sequenced in a study of cytomegalovirus exposure and HLA in healthy donors. In the PCR, 60 Vbeta and 13 Jbeta primers were used. Sequencing was performed with immunoSEQ multiplex PCR; in TCRdb, only in-frame clones are kept and a portion is missing. The profile covers around 150,000 clones, with about 70% appearing a single time and around 3% taken by the ten largest. Sequencing was performed on PBMCs. Every receptor here comes from a man between 40 and 49 years old in good health and CMV-seronegative.

The chain combines TRBV6-5 with TRBJ1-5; no reliable D call. V lost 0 bases, J lost 5 bases, and 11 bases lay in between. CDR1 is MNHEY, CDR2 SVGAGI, per germline. The CDR3 has 15 amino acids. The CDR3 reads CASSYSWRVDQPQHF. The CDR3, as DNA: TGTGCCAGCAGTTACTCGTGGAGGGTGGATCAGCCCCAGCATTTT.

The chain employs TRBV7-2 and TRBJ2-6; D may be TRBD1 (6 bases). Trimming took off 5 bases at V and 4 bases at J, with 9 bases between the two ends. The length of the CDR3 is 14 residues. Per germline, CDR1 SGHTA and CDR2 FQGNSA. For the CDR3, the DNA is TGTGCCAGCAGCCCCAGGGGCGGGGCCAACGTCCTGACTTTC. Encoded protein: CASSPRGGANVLTF. The full variable domain, completed using reference TRBV7-2 and TRBJ2-6, is GAGVSQSPSNKVTEKGKDVELRCDPISGHTALYWYRQSLGQGLEFLIYFQGNSAPDKSGLPSDRFSAERTGGSVSTLTIQRTQQEDSAVYLCASSPRGGANVLTFGAGSRLTVL.

This clone was picked up a small number of times. The chain uses TRBV27 and TRBJ2-1; 9 positions agree with TRBD2. J lost 3 bases, V lost 6 bases, and 9 bases had no gene match. This CDR3 has 16 residues. Germline V gene data show CDR1 as MNHEY and CDR2 as SMNVEV (reference sequence). CDR3 DNA sequence: TGTGCCAGCAGAACGACAGCGGGAGGAGGCTACAATGAGCAGTTCTTC. This encodes CASRTTAGGGYNEQFF.

The chain links TRBV5-6 to TRBJ1-1; TRBD1 aligns across 9 bases. Germline-derived CDR1 and CDR2 are SGHDT and YYEEEE. The length of the CDR3 is 14 residues. With 4 bases clipped from V and 4 bases from J, the junction kept 5 bases outside the gene matches. CDR3 residues: CASSPRTGVTEAFF. In nucleotides, the CDR3 is TGTGCCAGCAGCCCCCGGACAGGGGTCACTGAAGCTTTCTTT. Complete variable domain (other parts from reference TRBV5-6 and TRBJ1-1): DAGVTQSPTHLIKTRGQQVTLRCSPKSGHDTVSWYQQALGQGPQFIFQYYEEEERQRGNFPDRFSGHQFPNYSSELNVNALLLGDSALYLCASSPRTGVTEAFFGQGTRLTVV.

The chain links TRBV10-3 to TRBJ2-3; TRBD2 agrees at 15 bases. This CDR3 is built from 18 residues. With V trimmed by 5 bases and J by 4 bases, 10 bases remained unmatched. From germline, CDR1 is ENHRY and CDR2 SYGVKD. DNA for the CDR3: TGTGCCATCAGTCCCGGACTAGCGGGAGGGCCGAGCCCAGATACGCAGTATTTT. Its translation is CAISPGLAGGPSPDTQYF.

V gene TRBV9 combines with J gene TRBJ2-3; no firm D call. Trimming cost V 1 base and J 4 bases, with 19 bases left between them. CDR1 is SGDLS and CDR2 is YYNGEE in the germline V gene. The CDR3 length is 17 residues. CDR3: CASSVIRPRLVSDTQYF. Written as DNA, the CDR3 is TGTGCCAGCAGCGTAATTAGGCCTAGGCTAGTTTCAGATACGCAGTATTTT.

This chain connects TRBV6-5 to TRBJ1-2, with TRBD1 matching 7 bases. With V trimmed by 6 bases and J by 4 bases, 11 bases remained unmatched. CDR1 MNHEY and CDR2 SVGAGI come from the germline V gene. The length of the CDR3 is 15 residues. This CDR3 reads CASSRPGTDFYGYTF. CDR3 sequence (DNA): TGTGCCAGCAGCCGACCCGGGACAGACTTCTATGGCTACACCTTC.

The chain has TRBV4-1 and TRBJ2-2; TRBD2 agrees at 9 bases. CDR3 length equals 16 residues. Looked up from germline, CDR1 is MGHRA and CDR2 is YSYEKL. With V trimmed by 0 bases and J by 6 bases, 5 bases remained unmatched. CDR3 residues: CASSQDLVAGAGELFF. DNA for the CDR3: TGCGCCAGCAGCCAAGATTTGGTAGCGGGAGCCGGGGAGCTGTTTTTT.

V and J are TRBV15 and TRBJ2-1, with TRBD2 matching 12 bases. After removal of 3 bases from V and 3 bases from J, the junction contained 12 bases not matched to a gene. Germline CDR1 LNHNV, CDR2 YYDKDF (reference sequence). This CDR3 region has 19 residues. The CDR3, as DNA: TGTGCCACCAGCAGCTTCGGGACTAGCGGGTTAGACGGCTACAATGAGCAGTTCTTC. It yields the protein CATSSFGTSGLDGYNEQFF.

V usage is TRBV7-8 and J usage is TRBJ1-5; weak D call: TRBD1 (5 bases). The CDR3 has 15 residues. CDR1 and CDR2 (germline): SGHVS, FQNEAQ. V lost 2 bases and J 4 bases, leaving 12 bases between the germline ends. The CDR3, as DNA: TGTGCCAGCAGCTTATGGCAGGGTGGAAATCAGCCCCAGCATTTT. Protein product: CASSLWQGGNQPQHF. The whole variable domain, remainder taken from reference TRBV7-8 and TRBJ1-5, is GAGVSQSPRYKVAKRGQDVALRCDPISGHVSLFWYQQALGQGPEFLTYFQNEAQLDKSGLPSDRFFAERPEGSVSTLKIQRTQQEDSAVYLCASSLWQGGNQPQHFGDGTRLSIL.

This chain links TRBV5-4 with TRBJ1-1; maybe TRBD1 (5 bases). CDR1 is SGHNT, CDR2 YYREEE, per germline (reference sequence). There are 12 residues in the CDR3. V was clipped by 6 bases and J by 8 bases, with 14 bases between them. The CDR3 region has the DNA TGTGCCAGCAACTCCGGGACTGAAGAAGCTTTCTTT. It codes for CASNSGTEEAFF.

A single count supports this clone. The CDR3 loop reads CASSPGWGPRKHEQYF. The CDR3 bases are TGTGCCAGCAGCCCCGGTTGGGGCCCTCGGAAACACGAGCAGTACTTC. The J gene is TRBJ2-7, the V gene TRBV6-6; D perhaps matches TRBD1 (5 bases). Trimming removed 6 bases from V and 5 bases from J, with 23 bases in between. Germline V gene data show CDR1 as MNHNY and CDR2 as SVGAGI (reference sequence). This CDR3 has 16 amino acids.

The chain joins TRBV6-5 to TRBJ2-7; D might be TRBD1 (6 bases). With 2 bases removed from V and 1 base from J, the gap between germline ends came to 12 bases. CDR1 and CDR2 (germline): MNHEY, SVGAGI. This CDR3 spans 15 amino acids. Here the CDR3 reads CASSYVRGGSYEQYF. The DNA of the CDR3 is TGTGCCAGCAGTTACGTCAGGGGTGGGTCCTACGAGCAGTACTTC.

This clone came up a few times. V gene TRBV21-1 combines with J gene TRBJ2-7; no check of the table's D call, TRBD1, against the DNA was made. TRBV21-1 is a pseudogene locus. The CDR3 has 15 amino acids. CDR3 region: CASSRGQGPSYEQYF. CDR3 nucleotide sequence: TGTGCCAGCAGCAGGGGACAGGGGCCTTCCTACGAGCAGTACTTC.

This rearrangement joins TRBV5-6 to TRBJ2-1; 7 bases map to TRBD1. V lost 1 base to trimming and J lost 7 bases; unmatched junction nucleotides: 8. CDR3 length: 15 amino acids. Germline values: CDR1 SGHDT, CDR2 YYEEEE. The CDR3 loop is CASSLKGAGTNEQFF. Written as DNA, the CDR3 is TGTGCCAGCAGCTTGAAGGGGGCTGGAACTAATGAGCAGTTCTTC.

The chain joins TRBV29-1 to TRBJ2-6; TRBD1 might be the D (7 bases). The CDR3 is 19 amino acids. Germline lookup yields CDR1 SQVTM and CDR2 ANQGSEA. Trimming removed 1 base at V and 4 bases at J, with 23 bases between. The CDR3 reads CSVEVPRQGGVGGANVLTF. CDR3 in DNA: TGCAGCGTTGAAGTTCCAAGACAGGGAGGAGTGGGGGGGGCCAACGTCCTGACTTTC.

The V call is TRBV27, the J call TRBJ2-3; D may be TRBD2 (6 bases). From germline, CDR1 is MNHEY and CDR2 SMNVEV (reference sequence). The CDR3 has 13 amino acids. V was trimmed by 6 bases and J by 5 bases, leaving 12 bases between them. CDR3: CASSRDFQDTQYF. The CDR3 DNA sequence: TGTGCCAGCAGCCGGGACTTCCAAGATACGCAGTATTTT.

The chain has TRBV19 and TRBJ2-7; a weak D match, TRBD2 (6 bases). CDR1 is LNHDA, CDR2 SQIVND, per germline (reference sequence). The CDR3 is 14 residues long. Trimming cost V 10 bases and J 6 bases, with 22 bases left between them. The CDR3 loop reads CATAPLGGDLEQYF. The DNA of the CDR3 is TGTGCCACCGCTCCCCTAGGCGGGGATCTCGAGCAGTACTTC.

This clone was recorded only once. The CDR3 here is CASSARTGRDEQFF. In nucleotides, the CDR3 is TGTGCCAGCAGCGCCCGGACAGGGCGGGATGAGCAGTTCTTC. The chain employs TRBV9 and TRBJ2-1, with TRBD1 identical over 8 bases. The V gene's germline CDR1 is SGDLS and CDR2 YYNGEE. With 3 bases clipped from V and 8 bases from J, the junction kept 7 bases outside the gene matches. The CDR3 is 14 residues long.

In DNA form, the CDR3 reads TGTGCCAGCAGCGTAGGCGGCGGCTATGGCTACACCTTC. Encoded protein: CASSVGGGYGYTF. The chain carries TRBV9 and TRBJ1-2; D is uncertain. The CDR3 runs 13 residues. Deletions cut 0 bases from V and 4 bases from J, with 7 bases between. CDR1 is SGDLS, CDR2 YYNGEE, per germline.

The chain joins TRBV14 to TRBJ2-7, with 10 bases lining up with TRBD2. CDR1 and CDR2 from the germline V gene are SGHDN and FVKESK. This CDR3 has 15 amino acids. Trimming at V came to 4 bases and at J to 9 bases, leaving 12 bases not matched to a gene. Here the CDR3 DNA reads TGTGCCAGCAGCCCTTCTAGCGGGGGTCCTTGGGTGCAGTACTTC. Residues: CASSPSSGGPWVQYF.